This T cell receptor (beta chain) is from a study of identical twins. TCRdb redid the calling of the 5' RACE reads with MiXCR, one entry per CDR3 protein. This sample has under 900,000 distinct CDR3 sequences, with 15% to 20% found just once. A few counts support this clonotype. Every sampled donor was Caucasian and healthy. The germline V gene encodes CDR1 DFQATT and CDR2 SNEGSKA (reference sequence). The CDR3 has 16 residues. With 6 bases clipped from V and 6 bases from J, the junction kept 15 bases outside the gene matches. These data also formed part of another study, on T cells expressing NK-cell markers. Per that paper: Source material for TCR beta repertoires consisted of sorted CD3+CD56+NKG2C+, CD3+CD56+NKG2C- and CD3+CD56-NKG2C+ T cells. Restriction of sorting to alpha-beta TCR T cells was accomplished in several experiments using an anti-gamma-delta TCR antibody. Top CD8+ clonotypes included the dominant CD3+CD56+NKG2C+ clonotypes in several donors.

The chain joins TRBV20-1 to TRBJ2-1, with 9 bases fitting TRBD2. The specimen was PBMCs. The receptor was derived from a woman between 18 and 30 years old in good health. CDR3 bases: TGCAGTGCCCAGCGGGAGGCGGGTCTACACCTCAATGAGCAGTTCTTC. It yields the protein CSAQREAGLHLNEQFF.